This is a list of T cell receptor beta chains from one sample in a study of T cell responses to AZD1222 COVID-19 vaccine. The data were produced by immunoSEQ multiplex PCR, yet TCRdb's version contains in-frame clones alone and is incomplete. The data show about 27,000 clones, 92% seen once. The source was peripheral blood, collected 28 days after the second AZD1222 dose. The source is an adult who received the AZD1222 COVID-19 vaccine. Each CDR3 is given with its conserved first and last residue. The D gene is left open where the match is weak. Clone size is shown for a subset of rows, as once, few, many or a class of expanded clone.

d_call j_call v_call cdr3_length clone_size cdr3_nt cdr3_aa
. TRBJ1-3 TRBV5-6 13 . TGTGCCAGCAGTGTTCGACCTGGAAACACCATATATTTT CASSVRPGNTIYF
TRBD1 TRBJ1-2 TRBV5-1 14 . TGCGCCAGCAGCGTGGGACAGGGTGACGGTGGCTACACCTTC CASSVGQGDGGYTF
TRBD2 TRBJ2-1 TRBV2 16 . TGTGCCAGCAGTGAACAACTAGCGGTCTCCTACAATGAGCAGTTCTTC CASSEQLAVSYNEQFF
TRBD1 TRBJ1-2 TRBV15 14 . TGTGCCACCAGCCCCGGGACAGCGACTGATGGCTACACCTTC CATSPGTATDGYTF
. TRBJ2-1 TRBV3-1/TRBV3-2 13 . TGTGCCAGCACAACTAGCCCTAACAATGAGCAGTTCTTC CASTTSPNNEQFF
TRBD1 TRBJ1-6 TRBV5-4 15 few TGTGCCAGCAGCCCGGGACAGGGGGTTAGTTCACCCCTCCACTTT CASSPGQGVSSPLHF
. TRBJ1-6 TRBV11-1 13 . TGTGCCAGCAGCTTATCCAGGGGTTCACCCCTCCACTTT CASSLSRGSPLHF
TRBD1 TRBJ1-2 TRBV27 16 . TGTGCCAGCAGTTTAGGACAGGGAACCGGCAGTGGTGGCTACACCTTC CASSLGQGTGSGGYTF
. TRBJ2-1 TRBV7-8 15 . TGTGCCAGCAGCCACTTTTACAGGGACAACAATGAGCAGTTCTTC CASSHFYRDNNEQFF
. TRBJ1-1 TRBV7-9 18 few TGTGCCAGCAGCTCCACCCCCTATACAGGGAATGGGGAGACTGAAGCTTTCTTT CASSSTPYTGNGETEAFF
. TRBJ2-3 TRBV4-1 16 . TGCGCCAGCAGCCCGGAGGGGGGCCTCTCCACAGATACGCAGTATTTT CASSPEGGLSTDTQYF
. TRBJ1-5 TRBV6-5 15 . TGTGCCAGCAACCGGAACAGGGATGGCAATCAGCCCCAGCATTTT CASNRNRDGNQPQHF
. TRBJ2-1 TRBV27 15 . TGTGCCAGCAGCCTGTCGGGCAGCTCCTACAATGAGCAGTTCTTC CASSLSGSSYNEQFF
. TRBJ2-5 TRBV19 16 . TGTGCCAGTAGTATGGGGACTGGGAGAGCCATCGGGACCCAGTACTTC CASSMGTGRAIGTQYF
TRBD1 TRBJ1-4 TRBV5-1 16 . TGCGCCAGCCAGCTTGACAGGGGCACCCCTATAGAAAAACTGTTTTTT CASQLDRGTPIEKLFF
TRBD2 TRBJ2-1 TRBV7-3 17 . TGTGCCAGCAGCTTAAGGGCCGGGACTAGCGTGCACAATGAGCAGTTCTTC CASSLRAGTSVHNEQFF
TRBD2 TRBJ2-3 TRBV7-2 16 . TGTGCCAGCAGCCGGGGGCTAGCGGGATACACAGATACGCAGTATTTT CASSRGLAGYTDTQYF
. TRBJ1-4 TRBV11-2 13 once TGTGCCAGCAGCTTAAATGTCCATGAAAAACTGTTTTTT CASSLNVHEKLFF
. TRBJ2-5 TRBV14 13 once TGTGCCAGCAGCCAAGGGACAGAATGGACCCAGTACTTC CASSQGTEWTQYF
. TRBJ1-6 TRBV28 15 . TGTGCCAGCAGTTTATTTCCCCCTGGGACTTCACCCCTCCACTTT CASSLFPPGTSPLHF
. TRBJ2-1 TRBV28 11 . TGTGCCAGCAGTTTTCGCACTGAGCAGTTCTTC CASSFRTEQFF
TRBD1 TRBJ2-7 TRBV12-3/TRBV12-4 13 . TGTGCCAGCAGGCCGACAGGGACGGGAGAGCAGTACTTC CASRPTGTGEQYF
. TRBJ1-1 TRBV28 19 . TGTGCCAGCAGTTTATGGCTAGGACAGCTCTTGGAGCCCCGCACTGAAGCTTTCTTT CASSLWLGQLLEPRTEAFF
. TRBJ2-3 TRBV7-2 16 . TGTGCCAGCAGCTTGTGGAGCGGGTCTAGCACAGATACGCAGTATTTT CASSLWSGSSTDTQYF
. TRBJ1-4 TRBV27 14 . TGTGCCAGCGCGCAGTTGGGGTTTGCCGAAAAACTGTTTTTT CASAQLGFAEKLFF
. TRBJ2-3 TRBV18 13 . TGTGCCAGCTCACCAGGGTTCACAGATACGCAGTATTTT CASSPGFTDTQYF
TRBD2 TRBJ2-2 TRBV3-1/TRBV3-2 16 . TGTGCCAGCAGCCGTAGCGGGAGGGGATCTACCGGGGAGCTGTTTTTT CASSRSGRGSTGELFF
TRBD2 TRBJ2-5 TRBV9 14 . TGTGCCAGCAGACTAGCGGGAGAAGCAGAGACCCAGTACTTC CASRLAGEAETQYF
. TRBJ1-2 TRBV6-5 15 . TGTGCCAGCAGTCCACAACAGGGAAGTCGCTATGGCTACACCTTC CASSPQQGSRYGYTF
. TRBJ1-1 TRBV27 14 . TGTGCCAGCAGTTTTATAAAAGGGGGGACTGAAGCTTTCTTT CASSFIKGGTEAFF
TRBD1 TRBJ2-5 TRBV5-5 16 . TGTGCCAGCAGCTTGGGGGACAGGGGGCGCGTTGAGACCCAGTACTTC CASSLGDRGRVETQYF
TRBD1 TRBJ2-1 TRBV29-1 14 . TGCAGCGTTGAAGCTAAGTTACCGGGACAGGGGCAGTTCTTC CSVEAKLPGQGQFF
TRBD1 TRBJ1-2 TRBV5-1 15 . TGCGCCAGCAGCTTGCCGCAGACAGGGGGCTATGGCTACACCTTC CASSLPQTGGYGYTF
. TRBJ1-1 TRBV5-1 15 . TGCGCCAGCAGCCCCGGACAGCTACTGAACACTGAAGCTTTCTTT CASSPGQLLNTEAFF
TRBD2 TRBJ2-7 TRBV29-1 14 once TGCAGCGCCCTGGGGAGCGGGAGTTCATACGAGCAGTACTTC CSALGSGSSYEQYF
TRBD2 TRBJ2-1 TRBV10-3 16 . TGTGCCATCAGTGCTCGGACTAGCGGGAGTTACAATGAGCAGTTCTTC CAISARTSGSYNEQFF
. TRBJ2-2 TRBV21-1 17 . TGTGCCAGCAGCAAAGTCCCTAGCGGGGAGAACACCGGGGAGCTGTTTTTT CASSKVPSGENTGELFF
. TRBJ1-2 TRBV5-6 13 . TGTGCCAGCAGTCGGCCAGGCCTCTATGGCTACACCTTC CASSRPGLYGYTF
. TRBJ2-2 TRBV11-3 13 . TGTGCCAGCAGCTCAAACCCCACCGGGGAGCTGTTTTTT CASSSNPTGELFF
TRBD1 TRBJ2-7 TRBV6-5 13 . TGTGCCAGCAGTTACGGGACAGGGAGCGAGCAGTACTTC CASSYGTGSEQYF
. TRBJ1-5 TRBV19 14 . TGTGCCAGTAGTATTGGAGGGGGGAGTCAGCCCCAGCATTTT CASSIGGGSQPQHF
TRBD1 TRBJ1-1 TRBV6-1 15 . TGTGCCAGCAGTGAATTTTCCGGGACAGGGATTCGAGCTTTCTTT CASSEFSGTGIRAFF
TRBD1 TRBJ1-2 TRBV7-9 15 . TGTGCCAGCAGCTTACCACAGGGGACTAACTATGGCTACACCTTC CASSLPQGTNYGYTF
. TRBJ2-2 TRBV7-9 16 . TGTGCCAGCAGCCGAGCACCCTCGATCGACACCGGGGAGCTGTTTTTT CASSRAPSIDTGELFF
. TRBJ2-1 TRBV19 13 . TGTGCCAGTAGTATTACAAACTACAATGAGCAGTTCTTC CASSITNYNEQFF
TRBD2 TRBJ2-1 TRBV24-1 16 few TGTGCCACCAGTTCGCTAGCGGGGGTCTCCTACAATGAGCAGTTCTTC CATSSLAGVSYNEQFF
. TRBJ1-1 TRBV7-2 17 . TGTGCCAGCAGCAAACAGGCCCTAGGGTTGTTATTCACTGAAGCTTTCTTT CASSKQALGLLFTEAFF
. TRBJ2-1 TRBV28 12 once TGTGCCAGCAGTTTACTATCCGGGCTGGAGTTCTTC CASSLLSGLEFF
TRBD1 TRBJ2-7 TRBV11-3 16 . TGTGCCAGCAGCTTACGCCGGGACAGAAGAAACTACGAGCAGTACTTC CASSLRRDRRNYEQYF
. TRBJ2-6 TRBV27 16 . TGTGCCAGCAGTCACGGACAGACCTCTGGGGCCAACGTCCTGACTTTC CASSHGQTSGANVLTF
. TRBJ2-1 TRBV5-1 14 . TGCGCCAGCAGCTGGACCCCGGAGGTCAGTGAGCAGTTCTTC CASSWTPEVSEQFF
TRBD1 TRBJ1-3 TRBV7-3 13 . TGTGCCAGCAGCCCGACAGGGTCCAACACCATATATTTT CASSPTGSNTIYF
. TRBJ2-5 TRBV19 14 . TGTGCCAGTAGTACCCAACTAGTCGGTGAGACCCAGTACTTC CASSTQLVGETQYF
TRBD2 TRBJ2-7 TRBV4-2 21 . TGTGCCAGCAGCCAAAGCCCAGGGACTAGCGGGACCCATTCCTCCTACTACGAGCAGTACTTC CASSQSPGTSGTHSSYYEQYF